This passage covers 24 T cell receptor beta chains from one sample sequenced in a study of cytotoxic CD8 clonotypes in ibrutinib-treated CLL. Sequenced by immunoSEQ multiplex PCR; TCRdb stores in-frame clones only, minus some. The data show some 200,000 clones, just under 80% seen once. Sequencing was performed on PBMCs, taken after 12 months of ibrutinib treatment. These receptors came from a human donor with chronic lymphocytic leukemia.

CDR3 region: CASSSLPIGGQETQYF. CDR3 coding DNA: TGCGCCAGCAGCTCACTCCCCATTGGCGGCCAAGAGACCCAGTACTTC. The genes are TRBV5-1 and TRBJ2-5; D unresolved. The length of the CDR3 is 16 residues. Germline values: CDR1 SGHRS, CDR2 YFSETQ. V dropped 3 bases and J dropped 1 base, with 16 bases sitting between them.

The gene calls are TRBV25-1 and TRBJ2-5; perhaps TRBD2 as D (5 bases). V was clipped by 3 bases and J by 3 bases, with 11 bases between them. This CDR3 comprises 14 residues. The germline V gene has CDR1 MGHDK and CDR2 SYGVNS. The CDR3 DNA reads TGTGCCAGCAGTGATACTAGAAGAAAAGAGACCCAGTACTTC. Translation gives CASSDTRRKETQYF.

As DNA, the CDR3 is TGTGCCAGCAGCGTAGGACCTGCCGAGCAGTTCTTC. It yields the protein CASSVGPAEQFF. The V gene is TRBV9, the J gene TRBJ2-1; D gene unclear. Germline values: CDR1 SGDLS, CDR2 YYNGEE. V dropped 0 bases and J dropped 10 bases, with 8 bases sitting between them. CDR3 length equals 12 residues.

This clone was picked up many times. The rearrangement joins TRBV6-5 to TRBJ2-7; 11 positions match TRBD2. J lost 0 bases, V lost 2 bases, and 0 bases had no gene match. The CDR3 consists of 15 residues. CDR1 is MNHEY, CDR2 SVGAGI, per germline. The DNA for the CDR3 is TGTGCCAGCAGTTACACTAGCGGGAGCTCCTACGAGCAGTACTTC. Amino acid sequence: CASSYTSGSSYEQYF.

This chain uses TRBV9 with TRBJ1-1; D not certain. Trimming removed 4 bases from V and 5 bases from J, with 15 bases in between. Germline V gene lookup returns CDR1 SGDLS and CDR2 YYNGEE. This CDR3 has 14 amino acids. The CDR3, as DNA: TGTGCCAGCAGCCCACACATTGAGTGGACTGAAGCTTTCTTT. Protein: CASSPHIEWTEAFF.

The V call is TRBV6-1, the J call TRBJ2-3; TRBD2 might be the D (6 bases). The V gene's germline CDR1 is MNHNS and CDR2 SASEGT. V shed 0 bases and J shed 1 base, with 8 bases lying between them. The CDR3 has 15 amino acids. CDR3: CASSEAASGTDTQYF. The CDR3, as DNA: TGTGCCAGCAGTGAAGCTGCTAGCGGCACAGATACGCAGTATTTT.

The rearrangement links TRBV5-1 to TRBJ2-3, with D unresolved. This CDR3 contains 13 residues. V was pared by 0 bases and J by 0 bases, with 2 bases between. Germline CDR1 and CDR2: SGHRS and YFSETQ. CDR3 sequence reads: CASSLVSTDTQYF. CDR3 in DNA: TGCGCCAGCAGCTTGGTTAGCACAGATACGCAGTATTTT.

J is TRBJ2-7 and V is TRBV27; 9 bases agree with TRBD1. Germline V lookup: CDR1 MNHEY, CDR2 SMNVEV (reference sequence). V lost 4 bases, J lost 6 bases, and 10 bases stayed unmatched. There are 15 residues in the CDR3. The CDR3 DNA reads TGTGCCAGCAGTTCACGGACAGGGGCCGAACTCGAGCAGTACTTC. Amino acid sequence: CASSSRTGAELEQYF.

This sequence joins TRBV11-2 and TRBJ2-1; possible D gene TRBD1, 5 bases. The V gene's germline CDR1 is SGHAT and CDR2 FQNNGV. This CDR3 has 13 residues. V lost 4 bases and J 4 bases, leaving 8 bases between the germline ends. CDR3 amino acids: CASSSTGYNEQFF. In nucleotides, the CDR3 is TGTGCCAGCAGCTCCACAGGATACAATGAGCAGTTCTTC.

The gene calls are TRBV10-3 and TRBJ2-7; D may be TRBD2 (6 bases). Per the germline V gene, CDR1 is ENHRY and CDR2 is SYGVKD. CDR3 length: 12 amino acids. V lost 4 bases, J lost 5 bases, and 9 bases lay in between. The CDR3 nucleotides are TGTGCCATCAGTGGGGACTGGCACGAGCAGTACTTC. This translates into CAISGDWHEQYF.

V gene TRBV28 combines with J gene TRBJ2-1; 8 positions match TRBD2. The CDR3 extends over 16 amino acids. With 3 bases clipped from V and 0 bases from J, the junction kept 4 bases outside the gene matches. Germline V gene lookup returns CDR1 MDHEN and CDR2 SYDVKM. The CDR3 spells CASSLVTSASYNEQFF. The DNA of the CDR3 is TGTGCCAGCAGTTTGGTGACTAGCGCCTCCTACAATGAGCAGTTCTTC.

V gene TRBV7-8 combines with J gene TRBJ1-5; no firm D call. CDR3 length: 13 residues. The V end was cut by 4 bases, the J end by 6 bases, with 10 bases between. Germline V gene lookup returns CDR1 SGHVS and CDR2 FQNEAQ. For the CDR3, the DNA is TGTGCCAGCAGCTCTGACGTCGGTCAGCCCCAGCATTTT. This gives the protein CASSSDVGQPQHF.

The rearrangement uses TRBV9 and TRBJ2-7; 7 nucleotides agree with TRBD2. The V segment lost 3 bases and the J segment 4 bases; nucleotides outside the gene matches: 10. This CDR3 region has 15 residues. Per germline, CDR1 SGDLS and CDR2 YYNGEE. CDR3 protein: CASSEGGDLYYEQYF. The CDR3 bases are TGTGCCAGCAGCGAGGGAGGGGACCTTTATTACGAGCAGTACTTC.

J is TRBJ1-2 and V is TRBV5-8; weak D call: TRBD1 (5 bases). This CDR3 contains 12 residues. CDR1 and CDR2 from the germline V gene are SGHTS and YDEGEE. V was pared by 6 bases and J by 13 bases, with 19 bases between. CDR3 amino acids: CASTIAGTAATF. For the CDR3, the DNA is TGTGCCAGCACCATCGCCGGGACGGCGGCCACCTTC. Full variable domain (remainder filled in from reference TRBV5-8 and TRBJ1-2): EAGVTQSPTHLIKTRGQQATLRCSPISGHTSVYWYQQALGLGLQFLLWYDEGEERNRGNFPPRFSGRQFPNYSSELNVNALELEDSALYLCASTIAGTAATFGSGTRLTVV.

The V call is TRBV7-8, the J call TRBJ2-7; 13 bases line up with TRBD2. CDR1 is SGHVS, CDR2 FQNEAQ, per germline. CDR3 length: 15 amino acids. V lost 5 bases to trimming and J lost 3 bases; unmatched junction nucleotides: 4. The CDR3 is CASSVGLAGVYEQYF. The CDR3 DNA follows: TGTGCCAGCAGCGTAGGACTAGCGGGGGTCTACGAGCAGTACTTC.

This chain connects TRBV7-2 to TRBJ1-3, with 7 bases identical to TRBD1. The CDR3 runs 15 residues. The germline V gene encodes CDR1 SGHTA and CDR2 FQGNSA. V was clipped by 1 base and J by 0 bases; unmatched bases: 0. This chain's CDR3 is CASSLGQGSGNTIYF. CDR3 nucleotide sequence: TGTGCCAGCAGCTTAGGACAGGGCTCTGGAAACACCATATATTTT.

The chain recombines TRBV7-6 with TRBJ2-7; D unresolved. The CDR3 extends over 14 amino acids. Germline V gene data show CDR1 as SGHVS and CDR2 as FNYEAQ. Trimming cost V 4 bases and J 1 base, with 11 bases left between them. The CDR3 region is CASSSNLGSYEQYF. The CDR3 nucleotides are TGTGCCAGCAGCTCCAATCTTGGATCCTACGAGCAGTACTTC.

This rearrangement joins TRBV7-6 to TRBJ1-5; 7 bases agree with TRBD1. CDR1 and CDR2 (germline): SGHVS, FNYEAQ. V trimming: 5 bases; J trimming: 5 bases; junction bases outside the gene matches: 21. CDR3 size: 19 residues. The CDR3: CASSPTPTPGGNPDQPQHF. The CDR3 nucleotides are TGTGCCAGCAGCCCCACCCCAACTCCAGGGGGGAACCCTGATCAGCCCCAGCATTTT.

The rearrangement joins TRBV7-6 to TRBJ1-1, with D possibly being TRBD1 (5 bases). The CDR3 is 15 amino acids. V was clipped by 5 bases and J by 5 bases, with 18 bases between them. In germline, CDR1 is SGHVS, CDR2 FNYEAQ. CDR3 in DNA: TGTGCCAGCAGCCCTAGCCGGGGCCTGGGAACTGAAGCTTTCTTT. Encoded protein: CASSPSRGLGTEAFF.

This clone occurred once. Other DNA sequences from this sample encode an identical CDR3 as well. The chain couples TRBV30 to TRBJ1-3, with D unclear. CDR1 and CDR2 (germline): GTSNPN, SVGIG (reference sequence). The CDR3 spans 11 residues. Trimming took off 1 base at V and 2 bases at J, with 0 bases between the two ends. In DNA, the CDR3 is TGTGCCTGGAGTGCTGGAAACACCATATATTTT. Translated, it gives CAWSAGNTIYF.

The rearrangement links TRBV28 to TRBJ2-3, with 8 nucleotides matching TRBD2. Germline CDR1 MDHEN, CDR2 SYDVKM. The length of the CDR3 is 13 residues. The trim removed 7 bases at V and 5 bases at J, leaving 5 bases unmatched. The CDR3 bases are TGTGCCAGCACACCCAGCGGGGGAGATACGCAGTATTTT. Protein sequence: CASTPSGGDTQYF. Drawing the rest from reference TRBV28 and TRBJ2-3, the complete variable domain is DVKVTQSSRYLVKRTGEKVFLECVQDMDHENMFWYRQDPGLGLRLIYFSYDVKMKEKGDIPEGYSVSREKKERFSLILESASTNQTSMYLCASTPSGGDTQYFGPGTRLTVL.

J is TRBJ1-3 and V is TRBV10-2; D is undetermined. V was clipped by 0 bases and J by 2 bases, with 8 bases between them. This CDR3 is 15 amino acids long. Germline V CDR1 and CDR2: WSHSY, SAAADI. The CDR3 sequence: CASSESGRPGNTIYF. The CDR3 DNA sequence: TGCGCCAGCAGTGAGTCTGGCCGCCCTGGAAACACCATATATTTT.

The table lists this clone with a few counts. In the same sample, other DNA sequences code for this CDR3. The rearrangement uses TRBV5-4 and TRBJ1-2; 11 nucleotides line up with TRBD1. The CDR3 sequence is 14 residues long. J gave up 6 bases and V 0 bases, and 1 base lay outside the gene matches. CDR1 is SGHNT and CDR2 is YYREEE in the germline V gene (reference sequence). CDR3: CASSLGDRGDGYTF. In DNA, the CDR3 is TGTGCCAGCAGCTTGGGGGACAGGGGGGATGGCTACACCTTC.

The CDR3 DNA reads as TGTGCCAGCAGCTTATTAGGTGGGACTAGCGGAGCCGGGGAGCTGTTTTTT. Its protein product is CASSLLGGTSGAGELFF. The chain employs TRBV7-3 and TRBJ2-2; 11 bases line up with TRBD2. CDR3 size: 17 residues. CDR1 SGHTA and CDR2 FQGTGA come from the germline V gene. With V trimmed by 2 bases and J by 6 bases, 8 bases remained unmatched.